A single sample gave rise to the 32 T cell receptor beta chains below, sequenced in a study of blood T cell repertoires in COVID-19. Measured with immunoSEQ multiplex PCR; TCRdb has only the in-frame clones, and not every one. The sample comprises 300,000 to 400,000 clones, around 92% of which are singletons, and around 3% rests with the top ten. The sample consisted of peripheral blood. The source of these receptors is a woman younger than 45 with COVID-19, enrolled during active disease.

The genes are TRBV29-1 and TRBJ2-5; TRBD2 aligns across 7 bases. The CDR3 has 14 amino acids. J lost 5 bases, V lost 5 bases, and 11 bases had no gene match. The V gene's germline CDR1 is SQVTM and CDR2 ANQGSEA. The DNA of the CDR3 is TGCAGCGTTAGAAGGACTAGTTCTCGGGAGACCCAGTACTTC. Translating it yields CSVRRTSSRETQYF.

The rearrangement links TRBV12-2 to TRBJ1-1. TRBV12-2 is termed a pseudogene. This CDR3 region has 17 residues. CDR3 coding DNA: TGTGCAAGTCGCTTAGCGCTCACGAAGTGTTCCTACCCCGAAGCTTTCTTT. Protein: CASRLALTKCSYPEAFF.

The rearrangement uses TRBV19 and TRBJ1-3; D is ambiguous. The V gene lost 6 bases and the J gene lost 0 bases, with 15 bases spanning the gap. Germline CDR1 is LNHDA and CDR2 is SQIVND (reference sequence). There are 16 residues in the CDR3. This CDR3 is CASRIRGGSSGNTIYF. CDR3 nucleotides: TGTGCCAGTAGAATAAGAGGAGGCTCCTCTGGAAACACCATATATTTT.

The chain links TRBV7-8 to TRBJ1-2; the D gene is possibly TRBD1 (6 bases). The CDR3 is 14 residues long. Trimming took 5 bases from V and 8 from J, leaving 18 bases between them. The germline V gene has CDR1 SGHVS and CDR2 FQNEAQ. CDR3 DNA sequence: TGTGCCAGCAGCCCATCAAGGACAGCGGTGGGCTACACCTTC. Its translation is CASSPSRTAVGYTF.

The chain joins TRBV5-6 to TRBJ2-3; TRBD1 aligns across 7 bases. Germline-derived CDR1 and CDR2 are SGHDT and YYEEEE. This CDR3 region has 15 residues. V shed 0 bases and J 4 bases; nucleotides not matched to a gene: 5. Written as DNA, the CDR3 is TGTGCCAGCAGCTTGGGACAGGGAGTTGCAGATACGCAGTATTTT. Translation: CASSLGQGVADTQYF. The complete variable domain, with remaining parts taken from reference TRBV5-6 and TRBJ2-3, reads DAGVTQSPTHLIKTRGQQVTLRCSPKSGHDTVSWYQQALGQGPQFIFQYYEEEERQRGNFPDRFSGHQFPNYSSELNVNALLLGDSALYLCASSLGQGVADTQYFGPGTRLTVL.

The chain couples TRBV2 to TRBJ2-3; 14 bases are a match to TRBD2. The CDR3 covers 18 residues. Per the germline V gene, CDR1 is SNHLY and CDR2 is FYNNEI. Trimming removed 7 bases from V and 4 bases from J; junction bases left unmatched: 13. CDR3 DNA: TGTGCCAGCATCCGGGACAGGGGGACTAGCGGGAGATCAGATACGCAGTATTTT. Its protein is CASIRDRGTSGRSDTQYF.

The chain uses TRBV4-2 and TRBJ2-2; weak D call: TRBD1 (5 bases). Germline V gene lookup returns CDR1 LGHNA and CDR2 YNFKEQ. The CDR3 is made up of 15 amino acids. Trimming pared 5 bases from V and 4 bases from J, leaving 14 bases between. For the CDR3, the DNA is TGTGCCAGCAGCTCCAGGGATGGCGTCACCGGGGAGCTGTTTTTT. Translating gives CASSSRDGVTGELFF.

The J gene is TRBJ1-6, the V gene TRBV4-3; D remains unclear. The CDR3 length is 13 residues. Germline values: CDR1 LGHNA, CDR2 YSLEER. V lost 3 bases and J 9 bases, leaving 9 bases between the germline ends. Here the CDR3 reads CASSQMRSSPLHF. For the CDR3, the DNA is TGCGCCAGCAGCCAGATGCGGAGTTCACCCCTCCACTTT.

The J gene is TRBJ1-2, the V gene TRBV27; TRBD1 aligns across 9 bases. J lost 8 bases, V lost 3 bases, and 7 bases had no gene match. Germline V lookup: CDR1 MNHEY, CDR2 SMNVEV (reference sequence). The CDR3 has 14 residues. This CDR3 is CASSFPGQGGGYTF. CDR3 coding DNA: TGTGCCAGCAGTTTCCCGGGACAGGGCGGCGGCTACACCTTC.

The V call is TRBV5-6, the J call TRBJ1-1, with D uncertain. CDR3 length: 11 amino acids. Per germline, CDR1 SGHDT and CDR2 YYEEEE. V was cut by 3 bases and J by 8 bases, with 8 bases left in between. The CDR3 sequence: CASSYSPEAFF. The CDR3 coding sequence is TGTGCCAGCAGCTATAGTCCCGAAGCTTTCTTT.

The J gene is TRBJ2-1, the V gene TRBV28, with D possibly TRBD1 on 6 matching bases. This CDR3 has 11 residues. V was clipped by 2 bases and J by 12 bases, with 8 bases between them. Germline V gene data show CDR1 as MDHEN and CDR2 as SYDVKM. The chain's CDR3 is CASSLRGGQFF. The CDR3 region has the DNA TGTGCCAGCAGTTTACGAGGGGGGCAGTTCTTC.

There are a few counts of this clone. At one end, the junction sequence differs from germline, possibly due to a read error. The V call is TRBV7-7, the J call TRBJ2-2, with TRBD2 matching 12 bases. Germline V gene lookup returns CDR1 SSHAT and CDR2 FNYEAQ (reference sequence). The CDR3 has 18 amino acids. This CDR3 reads CASSSSVLAGGPAGELFF. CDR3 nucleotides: TGTGCTAGCAGCTCGTCGGTGCTAGCGGGAGGGCCCGCCGGGGAGCTGTTTTTT.

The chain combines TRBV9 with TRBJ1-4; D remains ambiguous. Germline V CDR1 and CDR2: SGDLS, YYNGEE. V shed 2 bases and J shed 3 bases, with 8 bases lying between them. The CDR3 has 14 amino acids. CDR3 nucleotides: TGTGCCAGCAGCGTGTCGGGGTCTAATGAAAAACTGTTTTTT. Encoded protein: CASSVSGSNEKLFF. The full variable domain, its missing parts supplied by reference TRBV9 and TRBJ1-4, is DSGVTQTPKHLITATGQRVTLRCSPRSGDLSVYWYQQSLDQGLQFLIQYYNGEERAKGNILERFSAQQFPDLHSELNLSSLELGDSALYFCASSVSGSNEKLFFGSGTQLSVL.

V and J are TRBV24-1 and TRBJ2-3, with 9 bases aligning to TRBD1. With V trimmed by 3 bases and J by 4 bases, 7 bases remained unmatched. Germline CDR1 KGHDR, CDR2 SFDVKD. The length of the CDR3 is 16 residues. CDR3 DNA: TGTGCCACCAGTGATCCCGGGACAGGGAACTCAGATACGCAGTATTTT. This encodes CATSDPGTGNSDTQYF.

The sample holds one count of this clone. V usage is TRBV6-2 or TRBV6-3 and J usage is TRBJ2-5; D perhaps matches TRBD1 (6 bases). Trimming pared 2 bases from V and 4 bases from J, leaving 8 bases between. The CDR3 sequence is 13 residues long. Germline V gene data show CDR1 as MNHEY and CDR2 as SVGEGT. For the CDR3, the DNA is TGTGCCAGCAGTTACGCCAGGGGAGAGACCCAGTACTTC. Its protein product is CASSYARGETQYF.

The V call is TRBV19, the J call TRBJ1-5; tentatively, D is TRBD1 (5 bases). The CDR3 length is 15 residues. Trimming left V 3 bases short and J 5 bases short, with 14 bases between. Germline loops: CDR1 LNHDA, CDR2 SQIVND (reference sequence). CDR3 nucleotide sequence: TGTGCCAGTAGTATCGGGGCAGGGAGGCATCAGCCCCAGCATTTT. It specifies CASSIGAGRHQPQHF.

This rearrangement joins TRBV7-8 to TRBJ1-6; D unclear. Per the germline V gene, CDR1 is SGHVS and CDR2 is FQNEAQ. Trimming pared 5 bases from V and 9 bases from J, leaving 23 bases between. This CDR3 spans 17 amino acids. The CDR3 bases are TGTGCCAGCAGCCCGCTCATTCCGGGAGGGAGGAGTTCACCCCTCCACTTT. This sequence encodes CASSPLIPGGRSSPLHF. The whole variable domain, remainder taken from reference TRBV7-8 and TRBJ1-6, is GAGVSQSPRYKVAKRGQDVALRCDPISGHVSLFWYQQALGQGPEFLTYFQNEAQLDKSGLPSDRFFAERPEGSVSTLKIQRTQQEDSAVYLCASSPLIPGGRSSPLHFGNGTRLTVT.

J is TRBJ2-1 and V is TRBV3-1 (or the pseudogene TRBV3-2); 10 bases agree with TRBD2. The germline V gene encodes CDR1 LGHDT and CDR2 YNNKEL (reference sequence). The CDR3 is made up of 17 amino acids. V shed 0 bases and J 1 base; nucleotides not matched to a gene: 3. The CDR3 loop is CASSQESGLASYNEQFF. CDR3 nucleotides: TGTGCCAGCAGCCAAGAGTCGGGACTAGCGTCCTACAATGAGCAGTTCTTC.

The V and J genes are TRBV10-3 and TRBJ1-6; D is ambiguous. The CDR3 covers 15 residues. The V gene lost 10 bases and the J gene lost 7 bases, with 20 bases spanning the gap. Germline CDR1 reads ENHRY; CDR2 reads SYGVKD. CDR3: CATTRESLNNSPLHF. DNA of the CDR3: TGTGCCACAACGAGAGAGTCCCTCAACAATTCACCCCTCCACTTT.

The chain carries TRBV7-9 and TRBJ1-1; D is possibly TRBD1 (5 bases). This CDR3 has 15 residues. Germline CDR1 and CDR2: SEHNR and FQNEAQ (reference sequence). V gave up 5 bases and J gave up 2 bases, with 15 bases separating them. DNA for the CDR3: TGTGCCAGCAGCATACCCAGGGCACCAAACACTGAAGCTTTCTTT. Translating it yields CASSIPRAPNTEAFF.

CDR3 protein: CASSFRGRVHTEAFF. CDR3 DNA sequence: TGTGCCAGCAGCTTCCGAGGGAGGGTACACACTGAAGCTTTCTTT. The J gene is TRBJ1-1, the V gene TRBV11-2, with D uncertain. CDR1 and CDR2 from the germline V gene are SGHAT and FQNNGV. V was shortened by 3 bases and J by 3 bases, with 14 bases between the two germline ends. This CDR3 has 15 residues.

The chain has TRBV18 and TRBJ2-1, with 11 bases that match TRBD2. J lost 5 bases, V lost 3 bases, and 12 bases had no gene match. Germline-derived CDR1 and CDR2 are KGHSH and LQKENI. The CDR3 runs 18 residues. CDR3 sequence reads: CASSPGGPSGRLNNEQFF. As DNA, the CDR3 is TGTGCCAGCTCACCGGGAGGACCTAGCGGGAGGCTAAACAATGAGCAGTTCTTC.

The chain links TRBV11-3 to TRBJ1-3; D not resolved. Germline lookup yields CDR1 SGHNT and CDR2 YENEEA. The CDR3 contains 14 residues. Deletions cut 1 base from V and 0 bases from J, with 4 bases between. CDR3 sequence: CASSLGYSGNTIYF. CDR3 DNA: TGTGCCAGCAGCTTAGGTTACTCTGGAAACACCATATATTTT. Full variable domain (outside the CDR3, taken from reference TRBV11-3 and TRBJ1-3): EAGVVQSPRYKIIEKKQPVAFWCNPISGHNTLYWYLQNLGQGPELLIRYENEEAVDDSQLPKDRFSAERLKGVDSTLKIQPAELGDSAVYLCASSLGYSGNTIYFGEGSWLTVV.

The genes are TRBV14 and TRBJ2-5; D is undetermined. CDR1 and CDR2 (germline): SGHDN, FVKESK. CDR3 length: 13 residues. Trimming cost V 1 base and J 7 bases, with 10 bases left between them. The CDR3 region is CASSQVAAGTQYF. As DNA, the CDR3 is TGTGCCAGCAGCCAAGTTGCGGCCGGGACCCAGTACTTC.

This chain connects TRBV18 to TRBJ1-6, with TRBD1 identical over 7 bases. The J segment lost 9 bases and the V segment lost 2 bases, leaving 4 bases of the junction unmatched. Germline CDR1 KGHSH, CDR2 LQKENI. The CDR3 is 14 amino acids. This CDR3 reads CASSPGGGGSPLHF. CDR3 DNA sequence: TGTGCCAGCTCACCAGGAGGGGGCGGTTCACCCCTCCACTTT.

CDR3 amino acids: CSAQRGTGGEETQYF. Written as DNA, the CDR3 is TGCAGCGCCCAACGCGGGACAGGGGGCGAAGAGACCCAGTACTTC. The chain couples TRBV29-1 to TRBJ2-5; 12 bases map to TRBD1. CDR3 size: 15 residues. V was pared by 7 bases and J by 3 bases, with 9 bases of the junction left unmatched. CDR1 and CDR2 from the germline V gene are SQVTM and ANQGSEA.

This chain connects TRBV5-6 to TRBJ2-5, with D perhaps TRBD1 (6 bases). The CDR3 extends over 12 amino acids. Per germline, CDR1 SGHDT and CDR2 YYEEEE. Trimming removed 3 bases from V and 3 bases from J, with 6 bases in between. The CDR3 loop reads CASSYREETQYF. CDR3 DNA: TGTGCCAGCAGCTACAGGGAAGAGACCCAGTACTTC.

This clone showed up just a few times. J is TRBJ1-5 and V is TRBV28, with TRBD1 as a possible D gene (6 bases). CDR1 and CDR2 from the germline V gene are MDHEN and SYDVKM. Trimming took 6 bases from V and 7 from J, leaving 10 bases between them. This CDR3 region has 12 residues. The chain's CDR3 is CASRFTGQPQHF. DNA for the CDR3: TGTGCCAGCAGGTTCACAGGGCAGCCCCAGCATTTT.

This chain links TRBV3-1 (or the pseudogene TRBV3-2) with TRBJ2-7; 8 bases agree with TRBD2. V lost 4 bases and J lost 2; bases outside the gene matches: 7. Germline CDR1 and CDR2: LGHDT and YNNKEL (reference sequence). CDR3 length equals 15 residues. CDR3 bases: TGTGCCAGCAGCCTCCTAGCGGGTGCCGCCTACGAGCAGTACTTC. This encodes CASSLLAGAAYEQYF.

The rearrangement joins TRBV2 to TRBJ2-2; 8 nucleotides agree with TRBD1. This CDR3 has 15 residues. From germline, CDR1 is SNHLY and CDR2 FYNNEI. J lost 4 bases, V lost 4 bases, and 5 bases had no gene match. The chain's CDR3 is CASSGTGSVTGELFF. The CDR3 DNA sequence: TGTGCCAGCAGTGGGACAGGGTCGGTCACCGGGGAGCTGTTTTTT.

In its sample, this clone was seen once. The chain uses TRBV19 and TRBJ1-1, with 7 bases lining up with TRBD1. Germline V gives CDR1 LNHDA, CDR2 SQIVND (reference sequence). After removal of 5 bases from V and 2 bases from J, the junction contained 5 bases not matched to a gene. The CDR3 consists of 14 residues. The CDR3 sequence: CASSAQGGNTEAFF. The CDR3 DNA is TGTGCCAGTAGTGCGCAGGGGGGCAACACTGAAGCTTTCTTT.

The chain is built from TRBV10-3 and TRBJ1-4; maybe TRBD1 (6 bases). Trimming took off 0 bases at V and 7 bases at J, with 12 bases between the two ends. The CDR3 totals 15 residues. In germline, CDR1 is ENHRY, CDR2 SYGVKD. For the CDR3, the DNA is TGTGCCATCAGTGAGTCACAGGGTGGTGTTGAAAAACTGTTTTTT. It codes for CAISESQGGVEKLFF.